The T cell receptor beta chain described here comes from a study of T cells in localized non-small cell lung cancer. Only in-frame clones appear in the TCRdb table, and some are missing; sequencing was by immunoSEQ multiplex PCR. Here the sample spans 3,000 or so clones, approximately 18% being singletons. This clone appeared a few times. The CDR3 totals 16 residues. Per the germline V gene, CDR1 is SGHNT and CDR2 is YENEEA. V lost 2 bases to trimming and J lost 0 bases, with 12 bases between them. The source of this sequence is a woman aged 35 to 69 with stage II lung adenocarcinoma. This material consisted of lung tumor tissue, taken before any cancer treatment. V is TRBV11-3 and J is TRBJ2-3, with D tentatively TRBD2 (6 bases). DNA of the CDR3: TGTGCCAGCAGCTTAAGGCGGGACCCTAGCACAGATACGCAGTATTTT. It specifies CASSLRRDPSTDTQYF.